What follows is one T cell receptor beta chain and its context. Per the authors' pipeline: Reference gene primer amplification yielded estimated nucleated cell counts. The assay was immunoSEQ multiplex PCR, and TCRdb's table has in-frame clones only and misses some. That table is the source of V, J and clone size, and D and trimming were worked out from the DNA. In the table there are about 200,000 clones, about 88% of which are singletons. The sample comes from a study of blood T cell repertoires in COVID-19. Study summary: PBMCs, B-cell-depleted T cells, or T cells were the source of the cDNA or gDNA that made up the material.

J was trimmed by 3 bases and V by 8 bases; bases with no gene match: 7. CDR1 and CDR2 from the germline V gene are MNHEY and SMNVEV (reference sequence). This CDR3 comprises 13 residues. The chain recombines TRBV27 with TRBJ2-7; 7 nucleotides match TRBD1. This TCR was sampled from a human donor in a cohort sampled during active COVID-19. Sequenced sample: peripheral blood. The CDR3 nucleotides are TGTGCCAGCGGCCTTAACAGGGGCTACGAGCAGTACTTC. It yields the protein CASGLNRGYEQYF.